This entry features one TCR beta chain sequence. Deletions cut 11 bases from V and 0 bases from J, with 7 bases between. The CDR3 covers 12 residues. Germline V CDR1 and CDR2: LNHDA, SQIVND (reference sequence). Libraries were prepared by immunoSEQ multiplex PCR; TCRdb keeps only in-frame clonotypes and omits some of them. The data show about 84,000 clones, with roughly 91% seen just once and approximately 15% held by the top ten. This specimen belongs to a study of control samples from healthy donors and cancer patients. The chain uses TRBV19 and TRBJ1-4; no clear D gene. This sequence was found in a man aged 45-60 years in good health. Sequences were obtained from blood. CDR3 DNA: TGTGCCGTTAGGTCAACTAATGAAAAACTGTTTTTT. It yields the protein CAVRSTNEKLFF.